One T cell receptor (beta chain) is described in this entry. What it binds is not known. The data stem from a study of vaccination and CD4 T cells after COVID-19. Study findings and constraints: Investigators enrolled relatively few convalescent patients and included no early post-infection timepoints. A median of around 86% of reactive clones, in convalescent patients, became evident only post-vaccination.

Treatment defined: approximately nine-day PBMC culture with coronavirus spike peptide pools or control peptides (ViraFEST assay). Cultured CD4+ T-cell DNA underwent Oncomine TCR Beta short-read sequencing. Using its own MiXCR run on the PCR reads, TCRdb lists one record per CDR3 protein. The table includes about 17,000 distinct CDR3 sequences, 40% to 55% detected once. CDR3 length: 19 residues. Germline CDR1 reads SGHDN; CDR2 reads FVKESK. The V gene end was trimmed by 0 bases and the J gene end by 3 bases; junction bases not matched to a gene: 7. The sample was CD4+ T cells from blood, cultured in vitro, taken before SARS-CoV-2 vaccination. This clonotype originated in a human donor who received a COVID-19 vaccine. J is TRBJ2-1 and V is TRBV14; TRBD2 aligns across 14 bases. CDR3 DNA sequence: TGTGCCAGCAGCCAAGATCGGACTAGCGGGGGGTTCTTCTACAATGAGCAGTTCTTC. It specifies CASSQDRTSGGFFYNEQFF.